The 5 T cell receptor beta chains below all came from one sample that was sequenced in a study of shared clonotypes between healthy human individuals. Selected positively for CCR7 and CD45RO-negative, naive CD8 cells excluded terminally differentiated effector memory CD45RA+ cells. Assay used: immunoSEQ multiplex PCR; TCRdb lists only in-frame clones, some missing. Of just over 2,000,000 clones in the sample, approximately 95% are singletons; the top ten hold roughly 1.1%. Sequenced input: naive CD8+ T cells sorted from blood. The source is a man between 18 and 35 years old in good health.

Details on this clone: The sample contains more than one DNA sequence encoding this CDR3. The J gene is TRBJ2-1, the V gene TRBV9; D is undetermined. CDR3 size: 12 residues. Trimming took off 2 bases at V and 3 bases at J, with 3 bases between the two ends. CDR1 is SGDLS and CDR2 is YYNGEE in the germline V gene. The CDR3 sequence is CASSVGYNEQFF. The CDR3, as DNA: TGTGCCAGCAGCGTTGGCTACAATGAGCAGTTCTTC.

V usage is TRBV18 and J usage is TRBJ1-1; D call uncertain. The germline gives CDR1 KGHSH, CDR2 LQKENI. Deletions cut 6 bases from V and 1 base from J, with 9 bases between. The CDR3 loop spans 13 amino acids. The CDR3 protein is CASSAEGNTEAFF. As DNA, the CDR3 is TGTGCCAGCTCCGCTGAGGGGAACACTGAAGCTTTCTTT.

The chain couples TRBV15 to TRBJ2-5, with 9 nucleotides matching TRBD2. The CDR3 is made up of 16 amino acids. Trimming at V came to 1 base and at J to 1 base, leaving 4 bases not matched to a gene. The V gene's germline CDR1 is LNHNV and CDR2 YYDKDF (reference sequence). CDR3 residues: CATSRGSSGIQETQYF. CDR3 nucleotide sequence: TGTGCCACCAGCAGAGGTTCTAGCGGGATCCAAGAGACCCAGTACTTC.

V is TRBV14 and J is TRBJ2-1; a weak D match, TRBD2 (6 bases). Germline CDR1 SGHDN, CDR2 FVKESK. CDR3 size: 16 residues. The germline V and J ends were trimmed by 7 bases and 8 bases, with 24 bases remaining between them. The CDR3 DNA sequence: TGTGCCAGCATTCCTTGGTACAATTCCGGCGGGGATGAGCAGTTCTTC. Protein: CASIPWYNSGGDEQFF.

The chain carries TRBV7-8 and TRBJ1-2; 9 bases are a match to TRBD1. Unmatched junction bases numbered 9, after V lost 5 bases and J lost 5 bases. The CDR3 consists of 15 residues. Germline assignment: CDR1 SGHVS and CDR2 FQNEAQ. Here the CDR3 reads CASSPNRGPLYGYTF. The CDR3 bases are TGTGCCAGCAGCCCGAACAGGGGGCCCCTTTATGGCTACACCTTC.